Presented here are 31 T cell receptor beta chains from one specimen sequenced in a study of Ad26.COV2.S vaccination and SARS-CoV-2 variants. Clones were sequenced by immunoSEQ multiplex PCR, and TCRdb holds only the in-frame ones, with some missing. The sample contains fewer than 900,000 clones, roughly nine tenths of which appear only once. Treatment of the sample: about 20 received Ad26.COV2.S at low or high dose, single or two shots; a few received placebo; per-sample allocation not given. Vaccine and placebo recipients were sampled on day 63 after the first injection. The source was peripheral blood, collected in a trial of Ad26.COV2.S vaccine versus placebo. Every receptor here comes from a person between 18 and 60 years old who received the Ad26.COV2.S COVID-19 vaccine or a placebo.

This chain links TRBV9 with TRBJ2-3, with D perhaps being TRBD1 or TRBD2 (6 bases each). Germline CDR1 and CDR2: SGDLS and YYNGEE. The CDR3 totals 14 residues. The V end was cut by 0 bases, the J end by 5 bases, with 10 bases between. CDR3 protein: CASSVAGGGDTQYF. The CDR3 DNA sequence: TGTGCCAGCAGCGTAGCCGGGGGCGGAGATACGCAGTATTTT.

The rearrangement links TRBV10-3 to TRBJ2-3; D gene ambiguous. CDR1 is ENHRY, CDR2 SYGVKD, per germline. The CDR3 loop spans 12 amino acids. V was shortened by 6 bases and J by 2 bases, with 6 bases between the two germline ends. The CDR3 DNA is TGTGCCATCAGCCCCACCACAGATACGCAGTATTTT. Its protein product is CAISPTTDTQYF.

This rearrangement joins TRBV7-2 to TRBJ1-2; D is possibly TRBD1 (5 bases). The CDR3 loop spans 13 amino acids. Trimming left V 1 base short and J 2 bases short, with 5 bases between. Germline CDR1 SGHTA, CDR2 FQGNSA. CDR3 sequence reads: CASSLGTNYGYTF. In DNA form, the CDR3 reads TGTGCCAGCAGCTTAGGGACAAACTATGGCTACACCTTC. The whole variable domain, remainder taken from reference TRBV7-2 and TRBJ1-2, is GAGVSQSPSNKVTEKGKDVELRCDPISGHTALYWYRQSLGQGLEFLIYFQGNSAPDKSGLPSDRFSAERTGGSVSTLTIQRTQQEDSAVYLCASSLGTNYGYTFGSGTRLTVV.

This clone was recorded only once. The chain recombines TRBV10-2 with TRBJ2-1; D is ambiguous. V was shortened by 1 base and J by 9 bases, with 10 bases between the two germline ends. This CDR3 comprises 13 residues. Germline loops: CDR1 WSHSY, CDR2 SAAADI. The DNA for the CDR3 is TGCGCCAGCAGTGAGTTGAGACAAGGTGAGCAGTTCTTC. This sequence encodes CASSELRQGEQFF.

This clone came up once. CDR3 loop: CASSPLSGIERMKTYEQYF. DNA for the CDR3: TGTGCCAGCTCACCATTATCAGGGATCGAGCGGATGAAAACCTACGAGCAGTACTTC. This chain uses TRBV18 with TRBJ2-7; D tentatively reads TRBD1 or TRBD2 (5 bases each). This CDR3 has 19 residues. CDR1 is KGHSH and CDR2 is LQKENI in the germline V gene. The V end lost 2 bases, the J end lost 2 bases, and 25 bases lay between the germline ends. Looking up the rest from reference TRBV18 and TRBJ2-7 gives the full variable domain: NAGVMQNPRHLVRRRGQEARLRCSPMKGHSHVYWYRQLPEEGLKFMVYLQKENIIDESGMPKERFSAEFPKEGPSILRIQQVVRGDSAAYFCASSPLSGIERMKTYEQYFGPGTRLTVT.

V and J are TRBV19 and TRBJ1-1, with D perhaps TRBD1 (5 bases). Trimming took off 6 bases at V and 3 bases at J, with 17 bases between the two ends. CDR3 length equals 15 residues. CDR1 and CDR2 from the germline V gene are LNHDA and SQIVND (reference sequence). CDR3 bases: TGTGCCAGTAGCATGATAGGGGCGGAGGACACTGAAGCTTTCTTT. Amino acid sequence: CASSMIGAEDTEAFF. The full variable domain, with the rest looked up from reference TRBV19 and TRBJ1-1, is DGGITQSPKYLFRKEGQNVTLSCEQNLNHDAMYWYRQDPGQGLRLIYYSQIVNDFQKGDIAEGYSVSREKKESFPLTVTSAQKNPTAFYLCASSMIGAEDTEAFFGQGTRLTVV.

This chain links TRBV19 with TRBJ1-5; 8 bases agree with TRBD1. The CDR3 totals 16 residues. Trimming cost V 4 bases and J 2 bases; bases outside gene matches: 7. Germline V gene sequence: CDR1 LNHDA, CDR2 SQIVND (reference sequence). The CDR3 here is CASSTGSGGGNQPQHF. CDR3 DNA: TGTGCCAGTAGTACCGGATCAGGGGGCGGCAATCAGCCCCAGCATTTT.

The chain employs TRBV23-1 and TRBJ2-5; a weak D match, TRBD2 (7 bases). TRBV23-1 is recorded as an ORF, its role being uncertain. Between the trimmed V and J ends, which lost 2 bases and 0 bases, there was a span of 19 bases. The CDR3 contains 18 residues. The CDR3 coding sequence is TGCGCCAGCAGTCAAAATGGGGGGGCTAGCGGCTACCAAGAGACCCAGTACTTC. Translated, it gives CASSQNGGASGYQETQYF.

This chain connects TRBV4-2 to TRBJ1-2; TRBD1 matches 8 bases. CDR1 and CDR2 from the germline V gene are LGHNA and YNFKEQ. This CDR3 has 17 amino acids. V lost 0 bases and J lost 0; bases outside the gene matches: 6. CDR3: CASSQDLTGGANYGYTF. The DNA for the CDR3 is TGTGCCAGCAGCCAAGATCTCACAGGGGGAGCTAACTATGGCTACACCTTC.

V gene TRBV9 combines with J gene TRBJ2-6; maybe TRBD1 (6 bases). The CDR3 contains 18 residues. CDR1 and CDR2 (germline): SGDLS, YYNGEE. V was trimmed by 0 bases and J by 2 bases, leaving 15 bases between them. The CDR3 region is CASSVDGQPFAGANVLTF. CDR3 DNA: TGTGCCAGCAGCGTAGACGGACAGCCCTTCGCTGGGGCCAACGTCCTGACTTTC.

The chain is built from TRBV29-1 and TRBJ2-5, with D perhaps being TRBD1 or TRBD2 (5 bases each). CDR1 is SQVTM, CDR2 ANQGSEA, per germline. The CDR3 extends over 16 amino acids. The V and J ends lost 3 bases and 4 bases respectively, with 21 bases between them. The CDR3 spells CSVEGLRGWGGETQYF. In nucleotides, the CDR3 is TGCAGCGTTGAGGGGTTACGGGGTTGGGGCGGAGAGACCCAGTACTTC.

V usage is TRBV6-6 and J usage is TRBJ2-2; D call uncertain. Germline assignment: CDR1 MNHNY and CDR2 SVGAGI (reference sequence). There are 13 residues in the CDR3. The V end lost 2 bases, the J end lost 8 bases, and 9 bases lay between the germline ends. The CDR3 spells CASSYTTLGELFF. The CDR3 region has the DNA TGTGCCAGCAGTTACACCACCTTGGGGGAGCTGTTTTTT.

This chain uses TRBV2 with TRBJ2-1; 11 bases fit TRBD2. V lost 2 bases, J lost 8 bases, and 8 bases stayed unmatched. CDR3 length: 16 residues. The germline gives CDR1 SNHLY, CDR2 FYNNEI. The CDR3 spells CASSELVAGGPYEQFF. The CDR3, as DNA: TGTGCCAGCAGTGAATTAGTAGCGGGGGGGCCCTATGAGCAGTTCTTC.

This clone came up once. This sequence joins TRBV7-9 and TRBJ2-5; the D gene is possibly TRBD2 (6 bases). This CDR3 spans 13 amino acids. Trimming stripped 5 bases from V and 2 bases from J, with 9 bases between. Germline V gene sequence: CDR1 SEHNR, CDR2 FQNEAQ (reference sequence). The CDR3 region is CASSTGGQETQYF. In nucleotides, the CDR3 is TGTGCCAGCAGCACCGGAGGGCAAGAGACCCAGTACTTC.

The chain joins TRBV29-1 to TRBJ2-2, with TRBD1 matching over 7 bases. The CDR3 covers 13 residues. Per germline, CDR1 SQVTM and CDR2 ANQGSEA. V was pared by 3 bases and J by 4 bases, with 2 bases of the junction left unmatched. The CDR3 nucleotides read TGCAGCGTTGAGGGACAGCCCACCGGGGAGCTGTTTTTT. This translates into CSVEGQPTGELFF.

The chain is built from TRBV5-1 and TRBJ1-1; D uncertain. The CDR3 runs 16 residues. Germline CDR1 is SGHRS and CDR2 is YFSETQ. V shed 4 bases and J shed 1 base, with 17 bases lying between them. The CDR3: CASSLSTRRPNTEAFF. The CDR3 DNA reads TGCGCCAGCAGCCTTTCAACAAGACGGCCGAACACTGAAGCTTTCTTT.

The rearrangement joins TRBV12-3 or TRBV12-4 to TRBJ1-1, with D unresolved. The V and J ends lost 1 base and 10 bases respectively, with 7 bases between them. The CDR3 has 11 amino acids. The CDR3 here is CASSLEGRAFF. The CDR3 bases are TGTGCCAGCAGTTTAGAAGGGAGAGCTTTCTTT.

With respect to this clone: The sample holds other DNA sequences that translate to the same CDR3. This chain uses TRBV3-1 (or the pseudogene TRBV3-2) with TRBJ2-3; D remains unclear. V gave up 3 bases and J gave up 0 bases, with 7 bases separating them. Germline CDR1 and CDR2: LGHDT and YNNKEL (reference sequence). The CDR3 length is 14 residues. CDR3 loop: CASSQVPSTDTQYF. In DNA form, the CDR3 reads TGTGCCAGCAGCCAGGTTCCGAGCACAGATACGCAGTATTTT.

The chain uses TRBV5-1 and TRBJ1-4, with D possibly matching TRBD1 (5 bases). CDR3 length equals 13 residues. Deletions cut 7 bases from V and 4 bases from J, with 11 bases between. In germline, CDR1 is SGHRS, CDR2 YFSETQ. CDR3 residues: CASRDSFNEKLFF. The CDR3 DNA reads TGCGCCAGCCGGGACTCCTTTAATGAAAAACTGTTTTTT.

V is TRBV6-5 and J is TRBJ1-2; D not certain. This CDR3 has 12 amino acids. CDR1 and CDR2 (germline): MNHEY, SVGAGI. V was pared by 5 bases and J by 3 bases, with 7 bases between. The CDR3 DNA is TGTGCCAGCAGTACAGCCTACTATGGCTACACCTTC. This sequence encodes CASSTAYYGYTF.

CDR3 DNA sequence: TGTGCCATCAGTGATAGGGAAGGGGATGAGCAGTTCTTC. Protein product: CAISDREGDEQFF. This chain uses TRBV10-3 with TRBJ2-1; perhaps TRBD1 as D (5 bases). Trimming took 3 bases from V and 8 from J, leaving 11 bases between them. Germline loops: CDR1 ENHRY, CDR2 SYGVKD. The CDR3 sequence is 13 residues long.

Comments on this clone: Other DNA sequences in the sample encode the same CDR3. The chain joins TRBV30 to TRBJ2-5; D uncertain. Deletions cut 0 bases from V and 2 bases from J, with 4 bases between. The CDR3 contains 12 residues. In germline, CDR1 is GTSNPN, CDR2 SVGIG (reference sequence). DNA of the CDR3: TGTGCCTGGAGTGTAGGGCAAGAGACCCAGTACTTC. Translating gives CAWSVGQETQYF.

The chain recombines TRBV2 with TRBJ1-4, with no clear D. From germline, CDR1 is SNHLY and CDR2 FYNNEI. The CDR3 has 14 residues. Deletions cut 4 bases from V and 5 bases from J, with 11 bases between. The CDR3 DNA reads TGTGCCAGCAGTGGCACCATGGGAAATGAAAAACTGTTTTTT. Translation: CASSGTMGNEKLFF.

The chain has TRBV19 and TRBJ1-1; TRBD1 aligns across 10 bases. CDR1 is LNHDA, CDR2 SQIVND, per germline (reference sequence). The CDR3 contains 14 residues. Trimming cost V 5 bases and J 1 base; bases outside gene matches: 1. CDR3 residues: CASSWDRGNTEAFF. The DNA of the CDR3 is TGTGCCAGTAGTTGGGACAGGGGGAACACTGAAGCTTTCTTT.

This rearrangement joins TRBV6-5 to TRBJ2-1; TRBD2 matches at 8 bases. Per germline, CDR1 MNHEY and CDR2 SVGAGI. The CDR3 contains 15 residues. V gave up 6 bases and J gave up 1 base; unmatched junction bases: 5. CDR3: CASRATSGSYNEQFF. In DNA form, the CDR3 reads TGTGCCAGCAGAGCAACTAGCGGATCCTACAATGAGCAGTTCTTC.

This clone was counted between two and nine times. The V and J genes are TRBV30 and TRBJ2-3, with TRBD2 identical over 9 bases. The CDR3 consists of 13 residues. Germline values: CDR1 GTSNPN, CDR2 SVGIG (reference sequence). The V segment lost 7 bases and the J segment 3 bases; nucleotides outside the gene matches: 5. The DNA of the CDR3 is TGTGCCTTAGCGGGAGTCACGACAGATACGCAGTATTTT. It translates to CALAGVTTDTQYF.

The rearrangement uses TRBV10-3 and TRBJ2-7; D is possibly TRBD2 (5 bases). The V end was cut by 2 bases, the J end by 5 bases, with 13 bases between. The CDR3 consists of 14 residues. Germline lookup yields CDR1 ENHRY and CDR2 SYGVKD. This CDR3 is CAISEGGSLNEQYF. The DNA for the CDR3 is TGTGCCATCAGTGAGGGAGGCAGTCTCAACGAGCAGTACTTC.

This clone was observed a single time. The CDR3 DNA sequence: TGTGCCAGCAGCTTAGGGGGCTGGGGCGAGCAGTACTTC. Translating gives CASSLGGWGEQYF. The genes are TRBV7-2 and TRBJ2-7; the D gene is possibly TRBD1 (5 bases). Trimming removed 1 base at V and 6 bases at J, with 10 bases between. The CDR3 loop spans 13 amino acids. Germline V lookup: CDR1 SGHTA, CDR2 FQGNSA.

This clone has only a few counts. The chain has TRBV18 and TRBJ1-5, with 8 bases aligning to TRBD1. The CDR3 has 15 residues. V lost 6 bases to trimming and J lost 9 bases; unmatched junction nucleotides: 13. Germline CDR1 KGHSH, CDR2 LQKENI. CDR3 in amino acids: CASSPSPGTGGPQHF. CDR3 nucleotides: TGTGCCAGCTCCCCCAGTCCCGGGACAGGCGGGCCCCAGCATTTT. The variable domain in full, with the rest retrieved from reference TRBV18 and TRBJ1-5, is NAGVMQNPRHLVRRRGQEARLRCSPMKGHSHVYWYRQLPEEGLKFMVYLQKENIIDESGMPKERFSAEFPKEGPSILRIQQVVRGDSAAYFCASSPSPGTGGPQHFGDGTRLSIL.

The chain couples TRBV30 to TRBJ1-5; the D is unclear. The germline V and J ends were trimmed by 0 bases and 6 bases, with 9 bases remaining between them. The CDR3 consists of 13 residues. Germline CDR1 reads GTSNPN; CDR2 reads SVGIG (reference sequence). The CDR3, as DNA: TGTGCCTGGAGTGTCGCAGGTAGTCAGCCCCAGCATTTT. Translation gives CAWSVAGSQPQHF.

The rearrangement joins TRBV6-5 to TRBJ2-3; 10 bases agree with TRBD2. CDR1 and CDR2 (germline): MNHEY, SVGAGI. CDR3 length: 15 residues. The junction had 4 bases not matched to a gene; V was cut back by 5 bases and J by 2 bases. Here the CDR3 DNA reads TGTGCCAGCAGTAAGCTAGCGGGGGTCACAGATACGCAGTATTTT. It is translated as CASSKLAGVTDTQYF.